This entry lists 2 T cell receptor beta chains sequenced from one sample in a study of OX40 agonist ivuxolimab in advanced cancers. The method was immunoSEQ multiplex PCR; TCRdb's version includes in-frame clones alone and lacks a portion of them. The sample has around 66,000 clones; about nine tenths are singletons. Sequences were derived from CD4+ or CD8+ T cells sorted from blood, sampled in a trial of the OX40 agonist ivuxolimab. The receptors were sampled from an adult with an advanced solid tumor such as melanoma, head and neck, liver or kidney cancer.

The chain links TRBV7-9 to TRBJ1-1; D not resolved. CDR1 and CDR2 from the germline V gene are SEHNR and FQNEAQ (reference sequence). V was shortened by 5 bases and J by 4 bases, with 8 bases between the two germline ends. The CDR3 is 12 residues long. The DNA for the CDR3 is TGTGCCAGCAGCCTTGCGAGCACTGAAGCTTTCTTT. Translating it yields CASSLASTEAFF. The full variable domain, its missing parts supplied by reference TRBV7-9 and TRBJ1-1, is DTGVSQNPRHKITKRGQNVTFRCDPISEHNRLYWYRQTLGQGPEFLTYFQNEAQLEKSRLLSDRFSAERPKGSFSTLEIQRTEQGDSAMYLCASSLASTEAFFGQGTRLTVV.

The genes are TRBV19 and TRBJ2-1, with 14 bases fitting TRBD2. The V segment lost 2 bases and the J segment 3 bases; nucleotides outside the gene matches: 9. Germline V gene lookup returns CDR1 LNHDA and CDR2 SQIVND (reference sequence). The CDR3 runs to 19 residues. CDR3 sequence: CASSIKGTSGSFIYNEQFF. The CDR3, as DNA: TGTGCCAGTAGTATAAAAGGGACTAGCGGGAGCTTCATCTACAATGAGCAGTTCTTC.